This T cell receptor beta chain is drawn from a study of blood T cell repertoires in COVID-19. Across the study: From the United States, Italy and Spain came samples of acute and convalescent COVID-19.

Germline V gene data show CDR1 as SGHRS and CDR2 as YFSETQ. The CDR3 runs 14 residues. Trimming removed 3 bases from V and 4 bases from J; junction bases left unmatched: 2. Recruitment covered under 25 US areas and drew participants whose ages spanned roughly 18 to 89 years. Assignment of participants to cohorts was predicated upon participant-reported clinical history. Donors of Cohort 3 who recovered were those that had two negative PCRs, clearance, or symptom resolution. Clones were read by immunoSEQ multiplex PCR, and TCRdb kept only the in-frame ones, dropping some. The data contain more than 300,000 clones, about nine tenths of them singletons.

The chain employs TRBV5-1 and TRBJ2-3, with 10 bases that match TRBD2. The clonotype comes from a woman aged 18-29 years who had recovered from COVID-19. The specimen was PBMCs or T cells enriched from blood (not recorded which). This CDR3 reads CASSWSGGADTQYF. The DNA of the CDR3 is TGCGCCAGCAGCTGGAGCGGGGGGGCAGATACGCAGTATTTT.